This T cell receptor beta chain emerged from a study of shared clonotypes between healthy human individuals. This clone was seen at least ten times. Sequencing used immunoSEQ multiplex PCR; TCRdb keeps in-frame clones, though not all of them. The table includes some 530,000 clones, almost 80% detected once. With 5 bases removed from V and 6 bases from J, the gap between germline ends came to 14 bases. Germline loops: CDR1 SEHNR, CDR2 FQNEAQ (reference sequence). CDR3 size: 13 residues. The clonotype originates from a woman in her thirties or forties in good health. Some clones in this sample may be carry-over from other donors' samples. Material for sequencing was PBMCs. The gene calls are TRBV7-9 and TRBJ2-7; D possibly corresponds to TRBD2 (5 bases). CDR3 sequence (DNA): TGTGCCAGCAGCCCCTGGGCGGAGGTCGAGCAGTACTTC. Translation: CASSPWAEVEQYF.